Below are 4 T cell receptor beta chains sequenced from a single sample in a study of post-analysis software for immune sequencing data. TCR beta cDNA libraries included unique molecular identifiers. From the PCR reads, TCRdb called clonotypes with MiXCR, one entry per CDR3 protein. The repertoire holds about 160,000 distinct CDR3 sequences, with about 36% as singletons. This material consisted of blood, taken after autologous hematopoietic stem cell transplantation. These receptors all come from a girl aged 5 to 17 with multiple sclerosis.

The table lists this clonotype with many counts. The rearrangement uses TRBV12-3 or TRBV12-4 and TRBJ1-2; TRBD1 might be the D (5 bases). V lost 5 bases to trimming and J lost 3 bases, with 10 bases between them. The CDR3 spans 13 residues. The CDR3 nucleotides read TGTGCCAGCAGTCTGACAGTGGACTATGGCTACACCTTC. Its protein is CASSLTVDYGYTF.

The J gene is TRBJ1-5, the V gene TRBV6-6; no clear D. Germline V gene data show CDR1 as MNHNY and CDR2 as SVGAGI (reference sequence). The ends were cut back, 6 bases at V and 2 bases at J, with 8 bases in the middle. The length of the CDR3 is 13 residues. The CDR3 DNA reads TGTGCCAGCAGCATTCAGCGCAATCAGCCCCAGCATTTT. It specifies CASSIQRNQPQHF.

This rearrangement joins TRBV28 to TRBJ2-7; 8 bases map to TRBD2. V was clipped by 6 bases and J by 4 bases; unmatched bases: 2. Germline CDR1 and CDR2: MDHEN and SYDVKM. The CDR3 extends over 12 amino acids. The CDR3 loop reads CASSKRGYEQYF. For the CDR3, the DNA is TGTGCCAGCAGCAAGCGGGGGTACGAGCAGTACTTC.

The chain uses TRBV7-8 and TRBJ2-2, with D unclear. The CDR3 has 12 amino acids. The germline V gene has CDR1 SGHVS and CDR2 FQNEAQ. Trimming removed 3 bases at V and 7 bases at J, with 6 bases between. This CDR3 is CASSFPGGELFF. Here the CDR3 DNA reads TGTGCCAGCAGCTTTCCGGGCGGGGAGCTGTTTTTT.